One and the same sample provided the 14 T cell receptor beta chains below, sequenced in a study of neurological immune-mediated disorders. TCRdb reprocessed the 5' RACE reads with MiXCR, giving one entry per CDR3 protein. The profile covers about 95,000 distinct CDR3 sequences, with 3% to 4% appearing a single time and roughly 6.4% taken by the ten largest. Sequenced: PBMCs. Every receptor here comes from a woman younger than 35 with multiple sclerosis.

This clonotype was seen at least ten times. The rearrangement links TRBV3-1 to TRBJ1-6; a possible D gene is TRBD1 (5 bases). Germline V lookup: CDR1 LGHDT, CDR2 YNNKEL (reference sequence). Trimming removed 5 bases at V and 9 bases at J, with 23 bases between. The CDR3 loop spans 17 amino acids. CDR3 DNA sequence: TGTGCCAGCAGCTCACTCACCATGCAGGGTGTAGGTTCACCCCTCCACTTT. It is translated as CASSSLTMQGVGSPLHF.

Ten or more counts support this clonotype. This rearrangement joins TRBV5-6 to TRBJ1-4; tentatively, D is TRBD1 (6 bases). This CDR3 contains 12 residues. V gave up 4 bases and J gave up 8 bases, with 9 bases separating them. Per the germline V gene, CDR1 is SGHDT and CDR2 is YYEEEE. The CDR3 reads CASSRDKEKLFF. CDR3 bases: TGTGCCAGCAGCAGGGACAAGGAAAAACTGTTTTTT.

This clonotype came up many times. The genes are TRBV7-2 and TRBJ2-7; weak D call: TRBD2 (6 bases). Trimming removed 0 bases at V and 5 bases at J, with 20 bases between. Germline CDR1 is SGHTA and CDR2 is FQGNSA. There are 17 residues in the CDR3. CDR3: CASSLATSQVGKDEQYF. The DNA for the CDR3 is TGTGCCAGCAGCTTAGCGACTAGTCAGGTCGGGAAGGACGAGCAGTACTTC.

The table lists this clonotype with many counts. V usage is TRBV5-5 and J usage is TRBJ2-2; TRBD2 matches at 10 bases. The CDR3 is made up of 17 amino acids. Unmatched junction bases numbered 9, after V lost 3 bases and J lost 4 bases. CDR1 and CDR2 from the germline V gene are SGHKS and YYEKEE (reference sequence). The DNA for the CDR3 is TGTGCCAGCAGCTGGGCTCTAGCGGGGGTGCCCACCGGGGAGCTGTTTTTT. Amino acids: CASSWALAGVPTGELFF. Full variable domain (rest looked up from reference TRBV5-5 and TRBJ2-2): DAGVTQSPTHLIKTRGQQVTLRCSPISGHKSVSWYQQVLGQGPQFIFQYYEKEERGRGNFPDRFSARQFPNYSSELNVNALLLGDSALYLCASSWALAGVPTGELFFGEGSRLTVL.

This clonotype was seen many times. This sequence joins TRBV6-6 and TRBJ2-4; D remains unclear. V was clipped by 6 bases and J by 3 bases, with 12 bases between them. CDR3 length: 14 amino acids. The V gene's germline CDR1 is MNHNY and CDR2 SVGAGI (reference sequence). The CDR3 here is CASSPPSLKNIQYF. The DNA for the CDR3 is TGTGCCAGCAGCCCCCCCTCCCTCAAAAACATTCAGTACTTC.

This clonotype has at least ten counts. The rearrangement uses TRBV12-3 or TRBV12-4 and TRBJ2-1, with unresolved D. The V end lost 3 bases, the J end lost 7 bases, and 7 bases lay between the germline ends. The CDR3 runs 12 residues. CDR3 DNA sequence: TGTGCCAGCAGTTTTTTTCTGAATGAGCAGTTCTTC. It translates to CASSFFLNEQFF.

This clonotype has a handful of counts. This chain joins TRBV20-1 and TRBJ2-5; 10 bases agree with TRBD2. The CDR3 is 15 amino acids. With 1 base clipped from V and 1 base from J, the junction kept 3 bases outside the gene matches. In germline, CDR1 is DFQATT, CDR2 SNEGSKA (reference sequence). CDR3 bases: TGCAGTGCTAGAGTAGCGGGGGGACTCCAAGAGACCCAGTACTTC. It translates to CSARVAGGLQETQYF.

This clonotype appeared many times. The V gene is TRBV7-6, the J gene TRBJ2-5, with D perhaps matching TRBD2 (6 bases). This CDR3 is 15 amino acids long. Trimming pared 5 bases from V and 5 bases from J, leaving 18 bases between. Germline CDR1 SGHVS, CDR2 FNYEAQ. CDR3 loop: CASSLGIGSSETQYF. Here the CDR3 DNA reads TGTGCCAGCAGCCTAGGTATCGGGAGTTCGGAGACCCAGTACTTC. Variable domain in full (rest from reference TRBV7-6 and TRBJ2-5): GAGVSQSPRYKVTKRGQDVALRCDPISGHVSLYWYRQALGQGPEFLTYFNYEAQQDKSGLPNDRFSAERPEGSISTLTIQRTEQRDSAMYRCASSLGIGSSETQYFGPGTRLLVL.

This clonotype was observed at least ten times. The chain couples TRBV20-1 to TRBJ2-5; D remains unclear. Germline V lookup: CDR1 DFQATT, CDR2 SNEGSKA (reference sequence). V lost 3 bases, J lost 2 bases, and 7 bases lay in between. This CDR3 contains 12 residues. Written as DNA, the CDR3 is TGCAGTGCTAGGGCAGGACAAGAGACCCAGTACTTC. The encoded protein is CSARAGQETQYF.

This clonotype was recorded many times. The V call is TRBV29-1, the J call TRBJ2-7; no clear D. V was pared by 2 bases and J by 3 bases, with 11 bases between. The length of the CDR3 is 13 residues. Germline assignment: CDR1 SQVTM and CDR2 ANQGSEA. The CDR3 bases are TGCAGCGTTGAACCCCAAAAGGACTACGAGCAGTACTTC. This sequence encodes CSVEPQKDYEQYF.

In this sample, this clonotype turned up many times. CDR3 protein: CSARVLGGIDTQYF. CDR3 sequence (DNA): TGCAGTGCTAGAGTTCTAGGGGGGATAGATACGCAGTATTTT. The chain recombines TRBV20-1 with TRBJ2-3, with D possibly being TRBD1 or TRBD2 (6 bases each). The V end lost 1 base, the J end lost 5 bases, and 13 bases lay between the germline ends. The CDR3 is made up of 14 amino acids. Germline assignment: CDR1 DFQATT and CDR2 SNEGSKA (reference sequence).

The chain recombines TRBV12-3 or TRBV12-4 with TRBJ2-1, with 11 bases fitting TRBD1. J lost 4 bases, V lost 6 bases, and 5 bases had no gene match. This CDR3 is 15 amino acids long. The CDR3 here is CASSSGTGGYNEQFF. As DNA, the CDR3 is TGTGCCAGCAGCAGCGGGACAGGGGGATACAATGAGCAGTTCTTC.

Regarding this clonotype: One end of the junction is discordant with germline, which a read error may explain. V usage is TRBV20-1 and J usage is TRBJ1-6; D unclear. The germline CDR1 and CDR2 sequences are DFQATT and SNEGSKA (reference sequence). CDR3 size: 14 residues. The chain's CDR3 is CSASGSGPNSTLNF. The CDR3 nucleotides read TGCAGTGCTAGCGGATCCGGTCCAAATTCAACCCTCAACTTT.

This clonotype was detected many times. The CDR3 DNA reads as TGCAGCGTTGAAGATCCGGGACAGACCGCGAACACCGGGGAGCTGTTTTTT. Amino acids: CSVEDPGQTANTGELFF. The chain joins TRBV29-1 to TRBJ2-2; 7 bases map to TRBD1. Germline V gives CDR1 SQVTM, CDR2 ANQGSEA. CDR3 size: 17 residues. With V trimmed by 0 bases and J by 0 bases, 7 bases remained unmatched.